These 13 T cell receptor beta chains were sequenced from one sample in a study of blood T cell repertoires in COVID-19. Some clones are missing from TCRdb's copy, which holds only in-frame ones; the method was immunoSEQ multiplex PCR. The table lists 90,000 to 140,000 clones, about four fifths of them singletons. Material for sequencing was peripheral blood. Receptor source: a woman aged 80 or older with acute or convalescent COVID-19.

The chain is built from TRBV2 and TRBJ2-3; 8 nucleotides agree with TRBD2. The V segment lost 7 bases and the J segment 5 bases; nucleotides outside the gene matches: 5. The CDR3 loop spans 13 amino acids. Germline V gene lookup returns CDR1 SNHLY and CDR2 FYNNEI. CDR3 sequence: CASTSGLGDTQYF. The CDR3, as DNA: TGTGCCAGCACTAGCGGGTTGGGAGATACGCAGTATTTT.

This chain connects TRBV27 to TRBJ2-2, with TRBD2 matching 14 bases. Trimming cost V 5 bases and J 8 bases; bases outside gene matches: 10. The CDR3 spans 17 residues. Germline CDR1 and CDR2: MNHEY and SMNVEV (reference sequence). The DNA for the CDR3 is TGTGCCAGCAGTCCCATACGACTAGCGGGAGGGCCTGGGGAGCTGTTTTTT. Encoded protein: CASSPIRLAGGPGELFF.

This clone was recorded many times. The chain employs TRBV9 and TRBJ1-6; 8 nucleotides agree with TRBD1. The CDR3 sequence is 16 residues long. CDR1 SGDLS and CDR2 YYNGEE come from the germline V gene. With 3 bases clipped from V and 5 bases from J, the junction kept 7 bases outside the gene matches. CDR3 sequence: CASSESGGSNNSPLHF. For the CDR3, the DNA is TGTGCCAGCAGCGAGTCAGGGGGCAGCAATAATTCACCCCTCCACTTT.

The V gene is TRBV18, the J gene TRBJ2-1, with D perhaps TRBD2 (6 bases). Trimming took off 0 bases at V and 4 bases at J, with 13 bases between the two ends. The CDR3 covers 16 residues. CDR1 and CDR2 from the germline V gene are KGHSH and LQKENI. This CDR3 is CASSPPQVAVYNEQFF. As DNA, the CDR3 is TGTGCCAGCTCACCACCTCAAGTAGCGGTGTACAATGAGCAGTTCTTC.

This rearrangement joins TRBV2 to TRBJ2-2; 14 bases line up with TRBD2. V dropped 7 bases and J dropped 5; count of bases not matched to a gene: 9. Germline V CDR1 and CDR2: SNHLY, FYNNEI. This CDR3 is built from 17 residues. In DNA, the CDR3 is TGTGCCAGCAAGAAAGGACTAGCGGGAGGAGGGACCGGGGAGCTGTTTTTT. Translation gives CASKKGLAGGGTGELFF.

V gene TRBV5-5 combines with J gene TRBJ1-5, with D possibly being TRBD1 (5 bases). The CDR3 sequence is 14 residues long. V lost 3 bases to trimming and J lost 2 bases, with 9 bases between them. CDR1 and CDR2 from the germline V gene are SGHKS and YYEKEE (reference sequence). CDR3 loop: CASSSGGGNQPQHF. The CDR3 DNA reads TGTGCCAGCAGCTCGGGAGGGGGCAATCAGCCCCAGCATTTT. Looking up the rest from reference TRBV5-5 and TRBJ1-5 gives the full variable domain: DAGVTQSPTHLIKTRGQQVTLRCSPISGHKSVSWYQQVLGQGPQFIFQYYEKEERGRGNFPDRFSARQFPNYSSELNVNALLLGDSALYLCASSSGGGNQPQHFGDGTRLSIL.

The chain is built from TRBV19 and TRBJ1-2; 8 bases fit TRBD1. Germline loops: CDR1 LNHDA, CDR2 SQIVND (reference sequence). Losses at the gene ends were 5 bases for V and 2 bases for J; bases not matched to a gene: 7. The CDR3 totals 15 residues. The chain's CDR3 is CASSVPTGVNYGYTF. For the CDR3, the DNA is TGTGCCAGTAGTGTCCCGACAGGGGTGAACTATGGCTACACCTTC.

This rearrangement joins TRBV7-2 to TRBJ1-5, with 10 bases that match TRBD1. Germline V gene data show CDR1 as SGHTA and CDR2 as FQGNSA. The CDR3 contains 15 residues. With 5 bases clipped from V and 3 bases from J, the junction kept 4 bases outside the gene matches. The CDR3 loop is CASSETGGTNQPQHF. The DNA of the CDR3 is TGTGCCAGCAGCGAGACAGGGGGCACCAATCAGCCCCAGCATTTT.

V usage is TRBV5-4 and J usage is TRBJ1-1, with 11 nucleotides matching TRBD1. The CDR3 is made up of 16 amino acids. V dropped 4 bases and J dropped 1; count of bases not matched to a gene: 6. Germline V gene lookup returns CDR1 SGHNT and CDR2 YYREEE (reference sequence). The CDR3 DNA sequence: TGTGCCAGCAGCCGCTCGGACAGGGGGCCGAACACTGAAGCTTTCTTT. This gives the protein CASSRSDRGPNTEAFF.

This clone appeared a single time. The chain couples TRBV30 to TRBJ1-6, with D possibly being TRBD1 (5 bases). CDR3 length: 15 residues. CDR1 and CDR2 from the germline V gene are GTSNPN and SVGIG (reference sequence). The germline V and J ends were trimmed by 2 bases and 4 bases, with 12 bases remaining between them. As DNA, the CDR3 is TGTGCCTGGAGTAGTTCGGACATTTATAATTCACCCCTCCACTTT. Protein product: CAWSSSDIYNSPLHF.

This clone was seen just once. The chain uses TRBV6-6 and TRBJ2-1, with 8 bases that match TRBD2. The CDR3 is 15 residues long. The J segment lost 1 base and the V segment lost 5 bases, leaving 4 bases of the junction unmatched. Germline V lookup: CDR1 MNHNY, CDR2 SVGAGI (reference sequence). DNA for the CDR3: TGTGCCAGCAGTCAATCTAGCGGGTCCTACAATGAGCAGTTCTTC. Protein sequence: CASSQSSGSYNEQFF.

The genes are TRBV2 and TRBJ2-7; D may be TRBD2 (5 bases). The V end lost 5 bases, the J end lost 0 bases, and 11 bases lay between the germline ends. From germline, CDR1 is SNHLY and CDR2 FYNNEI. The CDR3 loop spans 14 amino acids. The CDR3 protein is CASSFPGNSYEQYF. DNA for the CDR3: TGTGCCAGCAGTTTCCCCGGGAACTCCTACGAGCAGTACTTC.

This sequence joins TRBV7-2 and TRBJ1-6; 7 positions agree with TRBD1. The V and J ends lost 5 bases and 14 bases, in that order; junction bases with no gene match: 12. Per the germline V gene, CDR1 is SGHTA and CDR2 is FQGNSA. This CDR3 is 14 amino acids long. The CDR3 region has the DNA TGTGCCAGCAGCCTGAGAAGGACAGGCGATGCCCTCCACTTT. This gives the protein CASSLRRTGDALHF.